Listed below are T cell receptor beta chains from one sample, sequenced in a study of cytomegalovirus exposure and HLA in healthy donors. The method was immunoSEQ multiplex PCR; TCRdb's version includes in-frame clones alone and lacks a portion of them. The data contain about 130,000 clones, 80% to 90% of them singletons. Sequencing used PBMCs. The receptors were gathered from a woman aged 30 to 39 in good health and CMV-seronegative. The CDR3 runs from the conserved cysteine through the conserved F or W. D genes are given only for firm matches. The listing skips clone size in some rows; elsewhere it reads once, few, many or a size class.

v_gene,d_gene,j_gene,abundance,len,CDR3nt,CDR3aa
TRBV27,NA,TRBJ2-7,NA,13,TGTGCCAGCAGTTTCGGAGTCTCCTACGAGCAGTACTTC,CASSFGVSYEQYF
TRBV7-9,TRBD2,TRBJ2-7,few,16,TGTGCCAGCAGCTCCAGTAGCGGGAGAGCTTTCTACGAGCAGTACTTC,CASSSSSGRAFYEQYF
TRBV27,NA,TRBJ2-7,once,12,TGTGCCAGCAGTTCCCAGGTGGGCGAGCAGTACTTC,CASSSQVGEQYF
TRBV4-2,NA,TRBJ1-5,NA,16,TGTGCCAGCAGCCAAGGCGGATATGTAGCCAATCAGCCCCAGCATTTT,CASSQGGYVANQPQHF
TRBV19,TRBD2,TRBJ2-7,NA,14,TGTGCCAGTAGTATTACTAGCGTCACGTACGAGCAGTACTTC,CASSITSVTYEQYF
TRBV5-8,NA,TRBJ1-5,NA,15,TGTGCCAGCAGTCCAAGCCAGGGTGGAAATCAGCCCCAGCATTTT,CASSPSQGGNQPQHF
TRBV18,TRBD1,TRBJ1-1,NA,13,TGTGCCAGCTCGCTTGGACAGGGGGCTGAAGCTTTCTTT,CASSLGQGAEAFF
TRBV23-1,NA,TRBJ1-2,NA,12,TGCGCCAGCAGTCAATCGGGGGGGGGCTACACCTTC,CASSQSGGGYTF
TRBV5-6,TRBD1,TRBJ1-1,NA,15,TGTGCCAGCAGTGATACAGGGGGAGGGGGCACTGAAGCTTTCTTT,CASSDTGGGGTEAFF
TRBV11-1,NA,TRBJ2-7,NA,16,TGTGCCAGCAGCTTAGAAATACAGGTCGGGTCCGGGGAGCAGTACTTC,CASSLEIQVGSGEQYF
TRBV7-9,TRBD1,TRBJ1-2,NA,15,TGTGCCAGCAGCTCTCCCGGGACAGGGCTCTATGGCTACACCTTC,CASSSPGTGLYGYTF
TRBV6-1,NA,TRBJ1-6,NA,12,TGTGTCTCTGGGAGGGGACGTTCACCCCTCCACTTT,CVSGRGRSPLHF
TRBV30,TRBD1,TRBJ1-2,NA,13,TGTGCCTGGAGGGACAGGGGGCAGAGAGGCTACACCTTC,CAWRDRGQRGYTF
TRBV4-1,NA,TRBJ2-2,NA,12,TGCGCCAGCACTTCGGGTATCGGGGAGCTGTTTTTT,CASTSGIGELFF
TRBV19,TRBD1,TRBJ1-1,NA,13,TGTGCCAGTAGATTAATTCAGGGGGATGAAGCTTTCTTT,CASRLIQGDEAFF
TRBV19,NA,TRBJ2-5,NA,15,TGTGCCAGCCGCCGCTCAGGGGTACTAAAAGAGACCCAGTACTTC,CASRRSGVLKETQYF
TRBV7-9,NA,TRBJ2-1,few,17,TGTGCCAGCAGCCCACTTGGCGCGGAGGCAGTGAGGAATGAGCAGTTCTTC,CASSPLGAEAVRNEQFF
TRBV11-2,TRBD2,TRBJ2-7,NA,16,TGTGCCAGCAGCCCCGTTTGGAGCGGGAGGATCTACGAGCAGTACTTC,CASSPVWSGRIYEQYF
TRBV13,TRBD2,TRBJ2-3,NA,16,TGTGCCAGCAGCATCGGGACTATCTCTTGGACAGATACGCAGTATTTT,CASSIGTISWTDTQYF